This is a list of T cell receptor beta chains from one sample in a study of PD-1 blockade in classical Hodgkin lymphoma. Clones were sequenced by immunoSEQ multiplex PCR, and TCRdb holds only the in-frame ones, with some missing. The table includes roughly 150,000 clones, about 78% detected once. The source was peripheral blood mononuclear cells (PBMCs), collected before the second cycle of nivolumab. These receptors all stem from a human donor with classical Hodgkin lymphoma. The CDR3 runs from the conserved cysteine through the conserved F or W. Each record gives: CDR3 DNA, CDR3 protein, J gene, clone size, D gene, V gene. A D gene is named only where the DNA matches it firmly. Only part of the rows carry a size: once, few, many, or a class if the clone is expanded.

CDR3nt: TGTGCCAGCCTTAGCGGGGGGTTCAACACAGATACGCAGTATTTT; CDR3aa: CASLSGGFNTDTQYF; j_gene: TRBJ2-3; abundance: .; d_gene: TRBD2; v_gene: TRBV7-2
CDR3nt: TGTGCCAGCAGTGCAGGCCACCTCGGACAGGGCGACTACGAGCAGTACTTC; CDR3aa: CASSAGHLGQGDYEQYF; j_gene: TRBJ2-7; abundance: .; d_gene: TRBD1; v_gene: TRBV28
CDR3nt: TGTGCCAGCAGCGTAGAGGGGAGACTACAATCCTTC; CDR3aa: CASSVEGRLQSF; j_gene: TRBJ2-7; abundance: .; d_gene: .; v_gene: TRBV9
CDR3nt: TGCGCCAGCGGGACGGCTAGCGGGAGGGCCGGGGAGCTGTTTTTT; CDR3aa: CASGTASGRAGELFF; j_gene: TRBJ2-2; abundance: .; d_gene: TRBD2; v_gene: TRBV4-3
CDR3nt: TGTGCCAGCACCCTCGGGGGAAGCTATGGCTACACCTTC; CDR3aa: CASTLGGSYGYTF; j_gene: TRBJ1-2; abundance: few; d_gene: .; v_gene: TRBV7-9
CDR3nt: TGCGCCAGCAGCCAAGATGGGGCAGAGCAGTACTTC; CDR3aa: CASSQDGAEQYF; j_gene: TRBJ2-5; abundance: .; d_gene: .; v_gene: TRBV4-1
CDR3nt: TGTGCCAGCAGTTTAACCGGGACAGGGATCTCCTACGAGCAGTACTTC; CDR3aa: CASSLTGTGISYEQYF; j_gene: TRBJ2-7; abundance: few; d_gene: TRBD1; v_gene: TRBV5-4
CDR3nt: TGTGCCAGCTCATCGGGGGCACAGGCTAACTATGGCTACACCTTC; CDR3aa: CASSSGAQANYGYTF; j_gene: TRBJ1-2; abundance: .; d_gene: .; v_gene: TRBV18
CDR3nt: TGTGCCAGCAGCTTGGACGGGGGCGACTATGGCTACACCTTC; CDR3aa: CASSLDGGDYGYTF; j_gene: TRBJ1-2; abundance: many; d_gene: .; v_gene: TRBV5-4
CDR3nt: TGTGCCAGCAGTCGGACCGTGAACACTGAAGCTTTCTTT; CDR3aa: CASSRTVNTEAFF; j_gene: TRBJ1-1; abundance: .; d_gene: .; v_gene: TRBV28
CDR3nt: TGTGCCAGCAGCTTTTCCGGCGGCGAGCAGTACTTC; CDR3aa: CASSFSGGEQYF; j_gene: TRBJ2-7; abundance: .; d_gene: .; v_gene: TRBV7-2
CDR3nt: TGTGCCAGCAGTTACAACGCCCAATACGAGCAGTACTTC; CDR3aa: CASSYNAQYEQYF; j_gene: TRBJ2-7; abundance: once; d_gene: .; v_gene: TRBV6-6
CDR3nt: TGTGCCAGCAGTTATTGGGGACATAACACTGAAGCTTTCTTT; CDR3aa: CASSYWGHNTEAFF; j_gene: TRBJ1-1; abundance: .; d_gene: .; v_gene: TRBV6-5
CDR3nt: TGCAGTGCCCCGAGAAATGAAAAACTGTTTTTT; CDR3aa: CSAPRNEKLFF; j_gene: TRBJ1-4; abundance: .; d_gene: .; v_gene: TRBV20-1
CDR3nt: TGTGCCATCAGGGGATGGGAGGACAATGAGCAGTTCTTC; CDR3aa: CAIRGWEDNEQFF; j_gene: TRBJ2-1; abundance: .; d_gene: .; v_gene: TRBV10-3
CDR3nt: TGTGCCAGCAGCCAAGCGAGCCGCGGAAACACCATATATTTT; CDR3aa: CASSQASRGNTIYF; j_gene: TRBJ1-3; abundance: .; d_gene: .; v_gene: TRBV7-2
CDR3nt: TGTGCCAGCAGCGGCCTCGGGGCGGGGCAAGAGACCCAGTACTTC; CDR3aa: CASSGLGAGQETQYF; j_gene: TRBJ2-5; abundance: once; d_gene: .; v_gene: TRBV9
CDR3nt: TGTGCCAGCAGGGGACTAGCGGGGGGTGCAGATACGCAGTATTTT; CDR3aa: CASRGLAGGADTQYF; j_gene: TRBJ2-3; abundance: .; d_gene: TRBD2; v_gene: TRBV6-5
CDR3nt: TGTGCCAGCAGCTTGGATGTTCTAGCGGGAGCCTACGAGCAGTACTTC; CDR3aa: CASSLDVLAGAYEQYF; j_gene: TRBJ2-7; abundance: .; d_gene: TRBD2; v_gene: TRBV7-2
CDR3nt: TGTGCCAGCAGCTTCGGAGACGGGGATACGCAGTATTTT; CDR3aa: CASSFGDGDTQYF; j_gene: TRBJ2-3; abundance: .; d_gene: .; v_gene: TRBV7-7
CDR3nt: TGTGCCAGCAGCTCAGACCCCACGGGAAGTGGAAACACCATATATTTT; CDR3aa: CASSSDPTGSGNTIYF; j_gene: TRBJ1-3; abundance: .; d_gene: .; v_gene: TRBV11-3
CDR3nt: TGTGCCAGCAGCCTAGCGACTAGCGGGGGGAGATGGGATACGCAGTATTTT; CDR3aa: CASSLATSGGRWDTQYF; j_gene: TRBJ2-3; abundance: .; d_gene: TRBD2; v_gene: TRBV7-2
CDR3nt: TGTGCCAGCAGTTACCATAACGAGCAGTACTTC; CDR3aa: CASSYHNEQYF; j_gene: TRBJ2-7; abundance: few; d_gene: .; v_gene: TRBV6-6